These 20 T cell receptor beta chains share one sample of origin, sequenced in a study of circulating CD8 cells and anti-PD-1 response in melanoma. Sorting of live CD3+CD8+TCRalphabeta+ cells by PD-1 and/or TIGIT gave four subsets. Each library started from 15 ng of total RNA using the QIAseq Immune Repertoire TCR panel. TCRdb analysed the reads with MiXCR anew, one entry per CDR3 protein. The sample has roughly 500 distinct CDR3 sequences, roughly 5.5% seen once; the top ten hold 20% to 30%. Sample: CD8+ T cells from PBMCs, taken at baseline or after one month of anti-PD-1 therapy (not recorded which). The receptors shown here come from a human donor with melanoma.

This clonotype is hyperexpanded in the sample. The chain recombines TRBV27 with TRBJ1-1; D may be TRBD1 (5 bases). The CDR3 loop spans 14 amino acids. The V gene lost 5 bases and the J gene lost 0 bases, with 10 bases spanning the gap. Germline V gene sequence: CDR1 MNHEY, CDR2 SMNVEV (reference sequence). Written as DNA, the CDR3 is TGTGCCAGCAGTCTCAGGGCCCTGAACACTGAAGCTTTCTTT. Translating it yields CASSLRALNTEAFF.

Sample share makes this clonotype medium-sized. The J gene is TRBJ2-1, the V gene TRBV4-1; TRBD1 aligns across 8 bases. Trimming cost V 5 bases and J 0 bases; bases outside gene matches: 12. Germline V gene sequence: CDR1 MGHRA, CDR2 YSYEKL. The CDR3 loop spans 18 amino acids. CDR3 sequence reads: CASSSRGAGGGSYNEQFF. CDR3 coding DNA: TGCGCCAGCAGCTCGCGCGGTGCAGGGGGCGGCTCCTACAATGAGCAGTTCTTC.

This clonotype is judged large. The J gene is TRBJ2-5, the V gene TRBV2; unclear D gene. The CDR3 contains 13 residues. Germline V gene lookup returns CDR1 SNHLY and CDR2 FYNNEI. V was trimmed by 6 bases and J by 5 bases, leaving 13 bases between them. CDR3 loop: CASSGAARETQYF. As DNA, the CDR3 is TGTGCCAGCAGCGGAGCAGCTCGGGAGACCCAGTACTTC.

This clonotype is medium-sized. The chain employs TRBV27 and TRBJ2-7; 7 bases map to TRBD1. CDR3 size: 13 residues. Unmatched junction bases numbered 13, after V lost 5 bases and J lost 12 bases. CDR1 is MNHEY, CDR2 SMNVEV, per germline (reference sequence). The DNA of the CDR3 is TGTGCCAGCAGTGACAGGGCTAGGGCTAAACGGTACTTC. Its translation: CASSDRARAKRYF.

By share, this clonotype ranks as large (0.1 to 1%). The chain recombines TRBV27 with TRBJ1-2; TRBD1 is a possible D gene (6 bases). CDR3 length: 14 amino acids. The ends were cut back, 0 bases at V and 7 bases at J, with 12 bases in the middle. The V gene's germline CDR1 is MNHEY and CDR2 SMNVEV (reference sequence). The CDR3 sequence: CASSLSTGSGGYTF. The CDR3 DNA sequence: TGTGCCAGCAGTTTATCCACAGGGAGCGGTGGCTACACCTTC.

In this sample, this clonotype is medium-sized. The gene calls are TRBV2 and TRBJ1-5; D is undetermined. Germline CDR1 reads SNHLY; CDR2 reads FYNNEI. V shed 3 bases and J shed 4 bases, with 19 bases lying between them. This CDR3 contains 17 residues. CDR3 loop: CASSEPWHLDPNQPQHF. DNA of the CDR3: TGTGCCAGCAGTGAGCCTTGGCACCTAGATCCGAATCAGCCCCAGCATTTT.

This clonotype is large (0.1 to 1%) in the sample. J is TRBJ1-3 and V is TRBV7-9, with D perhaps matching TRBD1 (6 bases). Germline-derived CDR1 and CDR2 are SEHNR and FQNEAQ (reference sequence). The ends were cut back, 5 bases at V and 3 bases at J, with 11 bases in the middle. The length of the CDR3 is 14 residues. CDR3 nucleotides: TGTGCCAGCAGCCCGGGGGGGCTTGGAAACACCATATATTTT. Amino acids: CASSPGGLGNTIYF. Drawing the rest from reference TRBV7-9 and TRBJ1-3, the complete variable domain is DTGVSQNPRHKITKRGQNVTFRCDPISEHNRLYWYRQTLGQGPEFLTYFQNEAQLEKSRLLSDRFSAERPKGSFSTLEIQRTEQGDSAMYLCASSPGGLGNTIYFGEGSWLTVV.

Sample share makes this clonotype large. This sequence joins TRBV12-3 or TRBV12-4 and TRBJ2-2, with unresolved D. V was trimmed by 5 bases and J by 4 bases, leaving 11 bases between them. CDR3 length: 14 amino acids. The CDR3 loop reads CASSPGPGTGELFF. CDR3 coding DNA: TGTGCCAGCAGTCCTGGACCAGGCACCGGGGAGCTGTTTTTT.

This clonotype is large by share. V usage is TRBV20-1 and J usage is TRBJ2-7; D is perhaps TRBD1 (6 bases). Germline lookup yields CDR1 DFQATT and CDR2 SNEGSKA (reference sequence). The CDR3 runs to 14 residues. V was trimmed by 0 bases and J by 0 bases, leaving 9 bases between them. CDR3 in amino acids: CSARDLDSSYEQYF. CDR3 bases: TGCAGTGCTAGAGATTTGGACAGCTCCTACGAGCAGTACTTC.

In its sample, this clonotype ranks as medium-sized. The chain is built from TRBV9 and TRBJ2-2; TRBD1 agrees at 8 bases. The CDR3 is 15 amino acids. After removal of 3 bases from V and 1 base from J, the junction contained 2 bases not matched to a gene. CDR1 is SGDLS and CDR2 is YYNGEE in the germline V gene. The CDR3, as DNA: TGTGCCAGCAGCGGTGGGACAGGGAACACCGGGGAGCTGTTTTTT. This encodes CASSGGTGNTGELFF.

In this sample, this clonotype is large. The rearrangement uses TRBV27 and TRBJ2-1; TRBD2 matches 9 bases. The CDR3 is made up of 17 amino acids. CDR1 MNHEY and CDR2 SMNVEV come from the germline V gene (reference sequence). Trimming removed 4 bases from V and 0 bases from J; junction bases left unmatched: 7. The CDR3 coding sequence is TGTGCCAGCAGTTCCGGCGGGGGGGGTAGCTCCTACAATGAGCAGTTCTTC. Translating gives CASSSGGGGSSYNEQFF.

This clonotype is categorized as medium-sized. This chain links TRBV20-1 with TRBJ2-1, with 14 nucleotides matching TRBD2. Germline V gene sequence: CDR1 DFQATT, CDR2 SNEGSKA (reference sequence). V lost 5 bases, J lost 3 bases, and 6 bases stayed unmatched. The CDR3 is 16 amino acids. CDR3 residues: CSAPATSGGDYNEQFF. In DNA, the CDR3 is TGCAGTGCTCCCGCGACTAGCGGGGGGGACTACAATGAGCAGTTCTTC.

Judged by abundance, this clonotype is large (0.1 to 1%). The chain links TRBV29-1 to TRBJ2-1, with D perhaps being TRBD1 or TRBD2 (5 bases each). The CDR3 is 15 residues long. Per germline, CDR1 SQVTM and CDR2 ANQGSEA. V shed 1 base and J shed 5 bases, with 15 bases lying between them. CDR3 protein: CSVEVWGSGNNEQFF. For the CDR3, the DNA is TGCAGCGTTGAAGTTTGGGGGTCGGGGAACAATGAGCAGTTCTTC.

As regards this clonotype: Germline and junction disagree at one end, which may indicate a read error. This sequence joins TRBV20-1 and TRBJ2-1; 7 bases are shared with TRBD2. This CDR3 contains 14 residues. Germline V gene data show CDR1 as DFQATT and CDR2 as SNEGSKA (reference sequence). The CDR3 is CSAWTRRAEDELLF. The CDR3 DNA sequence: TGCAGTGCTTGGACTAGGAGGGCTGAAGATGAGCTGCTCTTC.

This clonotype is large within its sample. CDR3 DNA sequence: TGCAGCGGCGTGCTGGGGACAGGGGAGAGCTACGAGCAGTACTTC. Its protein product is CSGVLGTGESYEQYF. The gene calls are TRBV29-1 and TRBJ2-7; 10 bases map to TRBD1. CDR1 is SQVTM, CDR2 ANQGSEA, per germline. V lost 7 bases, J lost 3 bases, and 12 bases stayed unmatched. This CDR3 has 15 amino acids.

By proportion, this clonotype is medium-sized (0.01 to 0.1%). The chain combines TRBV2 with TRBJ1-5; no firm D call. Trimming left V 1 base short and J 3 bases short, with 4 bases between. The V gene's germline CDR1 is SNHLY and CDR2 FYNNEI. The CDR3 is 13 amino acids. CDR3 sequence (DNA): TGTGCCAGCAGTGAAGTGGACAATCAGCCCCAGCATTTT. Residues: CASSEVDNQPQHF.

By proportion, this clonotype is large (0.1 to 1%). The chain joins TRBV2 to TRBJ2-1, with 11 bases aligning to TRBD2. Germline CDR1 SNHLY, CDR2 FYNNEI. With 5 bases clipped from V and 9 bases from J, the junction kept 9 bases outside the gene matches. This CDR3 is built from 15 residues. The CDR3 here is CASSSSGGALTEQFF. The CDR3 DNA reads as TGTGCCAGCAGTAGTAGCGGGGGGGCCTTGACTGAGCAGTTCTTC.

CDR3 in DNA: TGTGCCAGTAGTACCAGGGGGCCTGGCACAGATACGCAGTATTTT. This sequence encodes CASSTRGPGTDTQYF. The chain carries TRBV19 and TRBJ2-3, with TRBD1 matching over 8 bases. V was pared by 4 bases and J by 1 base, with 4 bases of the junction left unmatched. Germline values: CDR1 LNHDA, CDR2 SQIVND (reference sequence). The CDR3 is 15 residues long.

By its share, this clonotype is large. CDR3 protein: CASSLLPNSNQPQHF. The CDR3 coding sequence is TGTGCCAGCAGCTTATTACCAAATAGCAATCAGCCCCAGCATTTT. The V gene is TRBV7-2, the J gene TRBJ1-5; no definite D call. Germline values: CDR1 SGHTA, CDR2 FQGNSA. The CDR3 has 15 residues. V was pared by 2 bases and J by 0 bases, with 8 bases between.

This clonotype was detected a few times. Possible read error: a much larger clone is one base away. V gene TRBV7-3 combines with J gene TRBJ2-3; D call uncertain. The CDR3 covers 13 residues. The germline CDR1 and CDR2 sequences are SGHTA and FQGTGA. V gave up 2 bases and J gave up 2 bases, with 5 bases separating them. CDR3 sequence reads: CASSLGLTDTQYF. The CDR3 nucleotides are TGTGCCAGCAGCTTAGGCCTCACAGATACGCAGTATTTT.